The clone carrying this T cell receptor beta chain was seen ten or more times. As yet, its antigen is unknown. TCRdb called the reads again in MiXCR, with one record for every CDR3 protein. This table has roughly 200,000 distinct CDR3 sequences, 8% to 10% appearing once. The record originates from a study of T cell repertoires in cytomegalovirus infection. Study at large: CMV infection and matching HLA type were both indicated by public TCR beta signatures.

The V gene's germline CDR1 is MDHEN and CDR2 SYDVKM. This CDR3 region has 16 residues. J gave up 4 bases and V 7 bases, and 14 bases lay outside the gene matches. Study results and limitations: The cumulative frequency of public TCR beta families identified carriers of CMV plus the relevant HLA. HLA-C-restricted CMV clonotypes gave the most frequent clonotype in two of eight donors.

This sequence joins TRBV28 and TRBJ1-1, with TRBD1 identical over 8 bases. The sequencing sample was made of PBMCs. This TCR derives from a human donor in good health (CMV status not recorded). Some clones in this sample may be carry-over from other donors' samples. CDR3 nucleotide sequence: TGTGCCAGCACCATTTTACAGGGGGTGAGGGTCACTGAAGCTTTCTTT. Its translation is CASTILQGVRVTEAFF.